This TCR beta chain stems from a study of STAT5B mutations in CD4+ large granular lymphocyte leukemia. General study findings and limits: About 26% of private leukemic clonotypes occurred rarely in other patients' non-leukemic repertoires.

Sequencing was at survey level. Here immunoSEQ multiplex PCR was the method, and the copy in TCRdb shows in-frame clones only, minus some. Of 20,000 to 25,000 clones in the sample, about 78% were seen once. Trimming took 0 bases from V and 8 from J; bases not matched to a gene: 7. This CDR3 spans 15 amino acids. Germline CDR1 and CDR2: SGDLS and YYNGEE. Points on this clone: What it binds is unknown.

The sequence came from a human donor in good health. V usage is TRBV9 and J usage is TRBJ1-2; 10 nucleotides line up with TRBD1. The material sequenced was CD4+ T cells from blood buffy coats. In DNA form, the CDR3 reads TGTGCCAGCAGCGTAGGGGGACAGGGGTTTCGGGGCTACACCTTC. Its translation: CASSVGGQGFRGYTF.